Reported below is one T cell receptor beta chain. In the original workflow: Estimates of nucleated cell counts were drawn from the amplification of reference gene primers. The table came from immunoSEQ multiplex PCR; TCRdb's copy has only in-frame clones and leaves some out. That table gives V, J and clone size, and the DNA gave D and trimming. The data show about 160,000 clones, with over 75% seen just once and about 6% held by the top ten. The data were taken from a study of blood T cell repertoires in COVID-19. Study at large: PBMCs, B-cell-depleted T cells, or T cells were the source of the cDNA or gDNA that made up the material.

The study drew participants aged about 18 to 89 years from under 30 US areas. Each participant's cohort was designated according to participant-reported clinical history. Per the germline V gene, CDR1 is MNHEY and CDR2 is SVGAGI. V dropped 3 bases and J dropped 7 bases, with 18 bases sitting between them. This CDR3 comprises 15 residues. This chain uses TRBV6-5 with TRBJ2-5, with D hard to call. The sequencing input was PBMCs or T cells enriched from blood (not recorded which). This TCR was sampled from a woman in her thirties or forties with acute COVID-19. The CDR3 sequence is CASSYLSSVPGTQYF. The DNA of the CDR3 is TGTGCCAGCAGTTATCTTTCGTCGGTACCTGGGACCCAGTACTTC.